One sample yielded the 17 T cell receptor beta chains listed below, sequenced in a study of CD8 T cells in ankylosing spondylitis. TCRdb used MiXCR to reprocess the 5' RACE reads, holding one entry per CDR3 protein. The data show hundreds of thousands of distinct CDR3 sequences, 20% to 30% seen once. The sequenced sample consisted of blood, either unsorted or a sorted T cell fraction (not recorded which). The receptor source for this set is a male donor with ankylosing spondylitis or in good health (not recorded which).

The table lists this clonotype with many counts. The V and J genes are TRBV5-1 and TRBJ1-1, with D perhaps TRBD1 (5 bases). The ends were cut back, 4 bases at V and 3 bases at J, with 19 bases in the middle. CDR1 and CDR2 (germline): SGHRS, YFSETQ. The CDR3 runs to 16 residues. CDR3 coding DNA: TGCGCCAGCAGCCACCAAGCAGGGATCGGTGACACTGAAGCTTTCTTT. The encoded protein is CASSHQAGIGDTEAFF.

V usage is TRBV10-3 and J usage is TRBJ2-2; maybe TRBD2 (6 bases). The CDR3 has 14 residues. V lost 1 base and J lost 4, with 7 bases in between. CDR1 is ENHRY and CDR2 is SYGVKD in the germline V gene. DNA of the CDR3: TGTGCCATCAGTGAGTTCGGGGGCACCGGGGAGCTGTTTTTT. Residues: CAISEFGGTGELFF.

The gene calls are TRBV4-1 and TRBJ2-3; 7 bases map to TRBD2. J gave up 3 bases and V 4 bases, and 10 bases lay outside the gene matches. The CDR3 extends over 16 amino acids. Germline CDR1 is MGHRA and CDR2 is YSYEKL. The CDR3 nucleotides are TGCGCCAGCAGCCTAACTAGCGCCTGGGGGACAGATACGCAGTATTTT. This encodes CASSLTSAWGTDTQYF.

The V and J genes are TRBV5-6 and TRBJ2-3; weak D call: TRBD2 (5 bases). Germline V gene data show CDR1 as SGHDT and CDR2 as YYEEEE. With 3 bases removed from V and 2 bases from J, the gap between germline ends came to 10 bases. The CDR3 extends over 14 amino acids. The CDR3 nucleotides read TGTGCCAGCAGCTCCTCAGCGGACACAGATACGCAGTATTTT. Protein sequence: CASSSSADTDTQYF.

The count of this clonotype is one. The chain is built from TRBV4-2 and TRBJ2-1; D is possibly TRBD1 or TRBD2 (6 bases each). V was pared by 10 bases and J by 8 bases, with 18 bases between. The CDR3 covers 13 residues. Germline CDR1 and CDR2: LGHNA and YNFKEQ. As DNA, the CDR3 is TGTGCCACCAGGGGTCTAGCGAGCTATGAGCAGTTCTTC. It yields the protein CATRGLASYEQFF.

In its sample, this clonotype was seen many times. The genes are TRBV20-1 and TRBJ1-5, with 7 bases aligning to TRBD1. Germline V CDR1 and CDR2: DFQATT, SNEGSKA (reference sequence). Losses at the gene ends were 3 bases for V and 3 bases for J; bases not matched to a gene: 5. The CDR3 is made up of 14 amino acids. This CDR3 is CSARGDRDNQPQHF. For the CDR3, the DNA is TGCAGTGCTAGGGGGGACAGAGACAATCAGCCCCAGCATTTT.

This clonotype was seen at least ten times. This chain joins TRBV25-1 and TRBJ2-5; tentatively, D is TRBD2 (6 bases). CDR1 and CDR2 (germline): MGHDK, SYGVNS. The CDR3 totals 12 residues. The V and J ends lost 7 bases and 4 bases respectively, with 10 bases between them. CDR3 protein: CASMRGGETQYF. The CDR3 nucleotides are TGTGCCAGCATGAGGGGAGGAGAGACCCAGTACTTC. Based on the CDR3 plus reference TRBV25-1 and TRBJ2-5, the full variable domain is EADIYQTPRYLVIGTGKKITLECSQTMGHDKMYWYQQDPGMELHLIHYSYGVNSTEKGDLSSESTVSRIRTEHFPLTLESARPSHTSQYLCASMRGGETQYFGPGTRLLVL.

The chain links TRBV29-1 to TRBJ1-4, with D perhaps TRBD1 (5 bases). CDR1 SQVTM and CDR2 ANQGSEA come from the germline V gene. Trimming removed 7 bases at V and 8 bases at J, with 17 bases between. CDR3 length: 13 residues. The CDR3 DNA sequence: TGCAGCGCCAACTCGGGACTCGCGGAAAAACTGTTTTTT. It encodes CSANSGLAEKLFF.

The V and J genes are TRBV29-1 and TRBJ2-7; possibly TRBD1 for D (6 bases). The CDR3 contains 11 residues. V lost 4 bases, J lost 5 bases, and 9 bases lay in between. The germline CDR1 and CDR2 sequences are SQVTM and ANQGSEA. The DNA for the CDR3 is TGCAGCGTTGGTGGGGGCGACGAGCAGTACTTC. It codes for CSVGGGDEQYF.

This rearrangement joins TRBV29-1 to TRBJ2-5; TRBD1 might be the D (5 bases). This CDR3 comprises 14 residues. Germline values: CDR1 SQVTM, CDR2 ANQGSEA. Deletions cut 4 bases from V and 2 bases from J, with 14 bases between. The CDR3 DNA follows: TGCAGCGTTGCGGATAGAAAGGGGCAAGAGACCCAGTACTTC. It specifies CSVADRKGQETQYF.

The chain carries TRBV6-2 or TRBV6-3 and TRBJ2-5; 10 nucleotides match TRBD2. V was clipped by 5 bases and J by 5 bases; unmatched bases: 8. This CDR3 has 15 residues. CDR1 and CDR2 from the germline V gene are MNHEY and SVGEGT. This CDR3 reads CASSPSLAGVETQYF. Written as DNA, the CDR3 is TGTGCCAGCAGTCCATCCCTAGCGGGAGTGGAGACCCAGTACTTC.

This clonotype occurred a few times. CDR3 nucleotide sequence: TGTGCCAGCAGTGAAGGACAGGGCCCTCTCTACGAGCAGTACTTC. Its protein product is CASSEGQGPLYEQYF. The chain recombines TRBV4-2 with TRBJ2-7; 8 bases map to TRBD1. This CDR3 is built from 15 residues. Trimming at V came to 6 bases and at J to 3 bases, leaving 10 bases not matched to a gene. Germline CDR1 is LGHNA and CDR2 is YNFKEQ.

This chain connects TRBV5-1 to TRBJ2-5; 7 nucleotides match TRBD2. Trimming at V came to 1 base and at J to 1 base, leaving 4 bases not matched to a gene. Germline CDR1 is SGHRS and CDR2 is YFSETQ. The CDR3 is made up of 15 amino acids. The CDR3 region has the DNA TGCGCCAGCAGCTTGCTGGCTAGCGGCCAAGAGACCCAGTACTTC. Its translation is CASSLLASGQETQYF.

This chain joins TRBV5-1 and TRBJ2-3; D possibly corresponds to TRBD1 (5 bases). CDR3 length: 13 amino acids. CDR1 and CDR2 from the germline V gene are SGHRS and YFSETQ. Trimming took 4 bases from V and 4 from J, leaving 10 bases between them. This CDR3 is CASSGARADTQYF. CDR3 in DNA: TGCGCCAGCAGCGGGGCGCGCGCAGATACGCAGTATTTT. The full variable domain, with the rest looked up from reference TRBV5-1 and TRBJ2-3, is KAGVTQTPRYLIKTRGQQVTLSCSPISGHRSVSWYQQTPGQGLQFLFEYFSETQRNKGNFPGRFSGRQFSNSRSEMNVSTLELGDSALYLCASSGARADTQYFGPGTRLTVL.

This clonotype was observed a handful of times. This chain links TRBV5-1 with TRBJ2-3; tentatively, D is TRBD2 (6 bases). Between the trimmed V and J ends, which lost 1 base and 3 bases, there was a span of 15 bases. Germline CDR1 SGHRS, CDR2 YFSETQ. The CDR3 totals 16 residues. CDR3 sequence (DNA): TGCGCCAGCAGCTTGTTTCCGGGAGCTGGTACAGATACGCAGTATTTT. This gives the protein CASSLFPGAGTDTQYF.

J is TRBJ1-5 and V is TRBV12-3 or TRBV12-4; TRBD1 is a possible D gene (5 bases). This CDR3 comprises 16 residues. Deletions cut 0 bases from V and 2 bases from J, with 11 bases between. CDR3 in DNA: TGTGCCAGCAGTTTAGCGCGGGGGGTCGGCAATCAGCCCCAGCATTTT. As protein: CASSLARGVGNQPQHF.

The genes are TRBV11-2 and TRBJ2-1; 10 bases match TRBD2. The V and J ends lost 2 bases and 9 bases, in that order; junction bases with no gene match: 16. Germline V gives CDR1 SGHAT, CDR2 FQNNGV. There are 18 residues in the CDR3. CDR3 sequence (DNA): TGTGCCAGCAGCTTAATTCCTAGCGGGAGTAGTGGCGTTGGTGAGCAGTTCTTC. It yields the protein CASSLIPSGSSGVGEQFF.